The next 16 T cell receptor beta chains were all read from a single sample in a study of T cell changes during pregnancy in multiple sclerosis (dated by TCRdb to 2018 to 2020). The library was built by means of the immunoSEQ multiplex PCR assay. Imported from immuneACCESS, the table was reduced by TCRdb to in-frame sequences with V and J called. These copies leave out some clones; in studies compared against another copy, an unresolved V gene accounts for under half, and the cause of the remainder is not known. The table for this sample lists about 120,000 clones; approximately 93% of them were counted only once. Of the sample, less than 7.5% falls within the top ten clones. The sequences come from peripheral blood, collected before pregnancy. The receptors here all came from a female donor with multiple sclerosis, enrolled in a pregnancy study.

J is TRBJ2-7 and V is TRBV2; 7 bases fit TRBD1. V dropped 7 bases and J dropped 1; count of bases not matched to a gene: 13. CDR3 size: 16 residues. Germline V gene data show CDR1 as SNHLY and CDR2 as FYNNEI. As DNA, the CDR3 is TGTGCCAGCAACTATGGAAACAGGGGAACATCCTACGAGCAGTACTTC. This gives the protein CASNYGNRGTSYEQYF.

This clone was counted between two and nine times. The gene calls are TRBV27 and TRBJ1-1; TRBD1 might be the D (6 bases). V lost 5 bases, J lost 5 bases, and 12 bases lay in between. Germline loops: CDR1 MNHEY, CDR2 SMNVEV (reference sequence). This CDR3 has 13 amino acids. The DNA for the CDR3 is TGTGCCAGCAGTCAGTACAGGGAGACTGAAGCTTTCTTT. The encoded protein is CASSQYRETEAFF.

Only one count was recorded for this clone. CDR3 protein: CASSSSGADTQYF. CDR3 bases: TGTGCCAGCAGCTCTTCGGGAGCAGATACGCAGTATTTT. The chain uses TRBV7-3 and TRBJ2-3, with D possibly TRBD2 on 6 matching bases. This CDR3 spans 13 amino acids. Germline loops: CDR1 SGHTA, CDR2 FQGTGA. V lost 4 bases and J 4 bases, leaving 9 bases between the germline ends. Filled out from reference TRBV7-3 and TRBJ2-3, the complete variable domain reads GAGVSQTPSNKVTEKGKYVELRCDPISGHTALYWYRQSLGQGPEFLIYFQGTGAADDSGLPNDRFFAVRPEGSVSTLKIQRTERGDSAVYLCASSSSGADTQYFGPGTRLTVL.

The chain links TRBV25-1 to TRBJ2-2, with D tentatively TRBD1 (6 bases). Germline CDR1 is MGHDK and CDR2 is SYGVNS. With 4 bases removed from V and 5 bases from J, the gap between germline ends came to 11 bases. The CDR3 is 14 residues long. CDR3 sequence reads: CASSVKGGTGELFF. The DNA for the CDR3 is TGTGCCAGCAGTGTCAAAGGGGGAACCGGGGAGCTGTTTTTT.

The chain has TRBV27 and TRBJ1-1, with 7 bases aligning to TRBD1. This CDR3 region has 12 residues. The germline V gene encodes CDR1 MNHEY and CDR2 SMNVEV (reference sequence). The ends lost 5 bases at V and 6 bases at J; junction bases unmatched: 3. CDR3 DNA sequence: TGTGCCAGCAGTCTTACAGGGGCTGAAGCTTTCTTT. This translates into CASSLTGAEAFF.

The chain is built from TRBV5-1 and TRBJ2-3, with D perhaps matching TRBD1 (6 bases). The CDR3 length is 14 residues. Between the trimmed V and J ends, which lost 3 bases and 2 bases, there was a span of 10 bases. From germline, CDR1 is SGHRS and CDR2 YFSETQ. CDR3 in DNA: TGCGCCAGCAGCTCCGGACAGCCCACAGATACGCAGTATTTT. Its translation is CASSSGQPTDTQYF. The full variable domain, in which reference TRBV5-1 and TRBJ2-3 provide the parts outside the CDR3, is KAGVTQTPRYLIKTRGQQVTLSCSPISGHRSVSWYQQTPGQGLQFLFEYFSETQRNKGNFPGRFSGRQFSNSRSEMNVSTLELGDSALYLCASSSGQPTDTQYFGPGTRLTVL.

The chain has TRBV9 and TRBJ2-1; TRBD2 matches at 13 bases. Germline V CDR1 and CDR2: SGDLS, YYNGEE. Germline trimming cut 5 bases from V and 5 bases from J; bases unmatched to any gene: 7. The CDR3 is 16 amino acids. The CDR3 here is CASSGLAGVGDNEQFF. In nucleotides, the CDR3 is TGTGCCAGCAGTGGACTAGCGGGAGTAGGGGACAATGAGCAGTTCTTC.

This chain connects TRBV10-1 to TRBJ1-2; tentative D call: TRBD1 (5 bases). The CDR3 length is 13 residues. With 6 bases removed from V and 4 bases from J, the gap between germline ends came to 12 bases. Per germline, CDR1 WNHNN and CDR2 SYGVQD (reference sequence). The CDR3 DNA follows: TGCGCCAGCAGCCGGACACGAACCTATGGCTACACCTTC. It translates to CASSRTRTYGYTF.

The chain is built from TRBV30 and TRBJ2-7, with 7 positions matching TRBD1. The CDR3 sequence is 11 residues long. Germline CDR1 GTSNPN, CDR2 SVGIG (reference sequence). V gave up 4 bases and J gave up 3 bases; unmatched junction bases: 0. The CDR3 here is CAWTGGYEQYF. In nucleotides, the CDR3 is TGTGCCTGGACAGGGGGCTACGAGCAGTACTTC.

This chain uses TRBV9 with TRBJ2-1, with a possible D match to TRBD2 (6 bases). Trimming left V 3 bases short and J 4 bases short, with 8 bases between. The CDR3 runs to 13 residues. Germline assignment: CDR1 SGDLS and CDR2 YYNGEE. The CDR3 sequence is CASSEGLYNEQFF. The CDR3 DNA is TGTGCCAGCAGCGAAGGACTATACAATGAGCAGTTCTTC.

The rearrangement links TRBV7-2 to TRBJ2-3, with 12 nucleotides matching TRBD2. This CDR3 has 16 residues. With 5 bases clipped from V and 6 bases from J, the junction kept 9 bases outside the gene matches. Looked up from germline, CDR1 is SGHTA and CDR2 is FQGNSA. The CDR3 DNA reads TGTGCCAGCAGCCGAAAGACTAGCGGGAGCGTCGATACGCAGTATTTT. Protein: CASSRKTSGSVDTQYF.

This clone appeared once. The J gene is TRBJ1-5, the V gene TRBV21-1. TRBV21-1 constitutes a pseudogene. The CDR3 covers 14 residues. CDR3 amino acids: CASSKSREPGPQHF. The CDR3 DNA is TGTGCCAGCAGCAAAAGTCGGGAACCGGGGCCCCAGCATTTT.

The chain couples TRBV27 to TRBJ2-3; TRBD2 matches at 7 bases. The trim removed 5 bases at V and 1 base at J, leaving 9 bases unmatched. Germline CDR1 is MNHEY and CDR2 is SMNVEV (reference sequence). CDR3 length: 16 residues. The CDR3 region has the DNA TGTGCCAGCAGTCCGCAGGACGCGGGGGGCACAGATACGCAGTATTTT. Protein: CASSPQDAGGTDTQYF.

The rearrangement links TRBV18 to TRBJ2-5; TRBD2 is a possible D gene (5 bases). The CDR3 extends over 16 amino acids. Germline V CDR1 and CDR2: KGHSH, LQKENI. Deletions cut 4 bases from V and 4 bases from J, with 19 bases between. Here the CDR3 DNA reads TGTGCCAGCTCACTGAATCCCGGGCCACGGGGAGAGACCCAGTACTTC. It encodes CASSLNPGPRGETQYF.

The chain recombines TRBV5-1 with TRBJ1-2; TRBD1 matches 7 bases. V lost 4 bases, J lost 5 bases, and 5 bases stayed unmatched. Germline CDR1 reads SGHRS; CDR2 reads YFSETQ. The CDR3 spans 13 residues. The CDR3 protein is CASSTDRLYGYTF. DNA for the CDR3: TGCGCCAGCAGCACGGACAGGCTGTATGGCTACACCTTC.

The chain couples TRBV19 to TRBJ2-7; 7 bases fit TRBD1. Germline lookup yields CDR1 LNHDA and CDR2 SQIVND (reference sequence). The CDR3 is 11 residues long. J gave up 6 bases and V 10 bases, and 6 bases lay outside the gene matches. The CDR3 is CATRGYSEQYF. CDR3 DNA sequence: TGTGCCACCAGGGGGTATAGCGAGCAGTACTTC.